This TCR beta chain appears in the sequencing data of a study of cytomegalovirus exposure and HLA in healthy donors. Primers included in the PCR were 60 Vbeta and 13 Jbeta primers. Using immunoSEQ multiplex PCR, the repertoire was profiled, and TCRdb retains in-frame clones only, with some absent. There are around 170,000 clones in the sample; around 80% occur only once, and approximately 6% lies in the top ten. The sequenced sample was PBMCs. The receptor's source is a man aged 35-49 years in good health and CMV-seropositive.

The CDR3 region is CSARDPSTF. The CDR3, as DNA: TGCAGTGCTAGAGATCCCTCCACCTTC. The chain combines TRBV20-1 with TRBJ1-2; unclear D gene. Trimming took off 0 bases at V and 13 bases at J, with 6 bases between the two ends. CDR3 size: 9 residues. Germline CDR1 reads DFQATT; CDR2 reads SNEGSKA (reference sequence).